The rows below give T cell receptor beta chains drawn from one sample of a study of a mutant IDH1 vaccine in newly diagnosed glioma. These receptors have no identified antigens. Clones were sequenced by immunoSEQ multiplex PCR, and TCRdb holds only the in-frame ones, with some missing. The sample has 50,000 to 65,000 clones; less than 65% are singletons. The sample in question was peripheral blood mononuclear cells (PBMCs), obtained from a glioma patient whose treatment included an IDH1 peptide vaccine. The receptor set was obtained from a man aged 40-49 years with glioma. Some clones in this sample may be carry-over from other donors' samples. Each CDR3 is given with its conserved first and last residue. Each record gives: clone size, J gene, V gene, D gene, CDR3 DNA, CDR3 protein. D genes are given only for firm matches. Clone size is not always given. Where it is, it says once, few, many or a class for expanded clones.

>-|TRBJ1-2|TRBV5-1|TRBD1
TGCGCCAGCAGCTCCAGATCCGGGACAGGGGTGGGCTATGGCTACACCTTC
CASSSRSGTGVGYGYTF
>-|TRBJ2-5|TRBV5-1|-
TGCGCCAGCAGCTACCGGGACACTCAAGAGACCCAGTACTTC
CASSYRDTQETQYF
>-|TRBJ1-3|TRBV18|-
TGTGCCAGCTCACCCTGGATCTCTGGAAACACCATATATTTT
CASSPWISGNTIYF
>-|TRBJ2-2|TRBV12-5|-
TGTGCTAGTGGAGGGGGGGCCTTGAACACCGGGGAGCTGTTTTTT
CASGGGALNTGELFF
>-|TRBJ1-1|TRBV7-2|-
TGTGCCAGCAGCTTATGGGGGAACACTGAAGCTTTCTTT
CASSLWGNTEAFF
>-|TRBJ1-5|TRBV2|-
TGTGCCAGCAGTCGTAGGGGCGGCAATCAGCCCCAGCATTTT
CASSRRGGNQPQHF
>-|TRBJ1-2|TRBV4-1|-
TGCGCCAGCAGGCTGGTGTCGGACGGTAACTATGGCTACACCTTC
CASRLVSDGNYGYTF
>-|TRBJ1-2|TRBV10-3|TRBD1
TGTGCCATCCAGGGCACAGGGGACTATGGCTACACCTTC
CAIQGTGDYGYTF
>-|TRBJ1-1|TRBV11-1|TRBD1
TGTGCCAGCACCCTGGGACAGATGAACACTGAAGCTTTCTTT
CASTLGQMNTEAFF
>-|TRBJ1-4|TRBV27|-
TGTGCCAGCAGGGCAGGGATAATTACTAATGAAAAACTGTTTTTT
CASRAGIITNEKLFF
>few|TRBJ2-6|TRBV7-3|-
TGTGCCAGCAGCTTACAACAGCCTACTCTAGACTCTGGGGCCAACGTCCTGACTTTC
CASSLQQPTLDSGANVLTF
>-|TRBJ1-4|TRBV2|-
TGTGCCAGCGCTCGTACAGGAACAACTAATGAAAAACTGTTTTTT
CASARTGTTNEKLFF
>once|TRBJ2-7|TRBV21-1|-
TGTGCCAGCTCCGATGCGTGCACCACTTCCTACGAGCAGTACTTC
CASSDACTTSYEQYF
>-|TRBJ1-5|TRBV5-1|-
TGCGCCAGCAGCCCAGGGGTTTCGAGCAATCAGCCCCAGCATTTT
CASSPGVSSNQPQHF
>-|TRBJ1-2|TRBV6-5|-
TGTGCCAGCAGTCCGTTAACAGGGTTTGGCTACACCTTC
CASSPLTGFGYTF
>-|TRBJ2-3|TRBV2|-
TGTGCCAGCAGCCTCCGTGCGGGAATATCTAGCACAGATACGCAGTATTTT
CASSLRAGISSTDTQYF
>-|TRBJ1-2|TRBV5-1|TRBD1
TGCGCCAGCAGCGCGGGACAGGGCTATGGCTACACCTTC
CASSAGQGYGYTF
>-|TRBJ1-2|TRBV5-1|TRBD1
TGCGCCAGCAGCCCACAGGGGTTAGATGGCTACACCTTC
CASSPQGLDGYTF